This T cell receptor (beta chain) was retrieved from a study of identical twins. Study-level findings and limits: High-abundance cord blood beta clonotypes had fewer insertions; memory repertoires showed none. There is a chance that invariant MAIT and iNKT cells partially muddied zero-insertion analyses.

V dropped 1 base and J dropped 2 bases, with 15 bases sitting between them. Looked up from germline, CDR1 is DFQATT and CDR2 is SNEGSKA (reference sequence). The CDR3 is made up of 16 amino acids. Regarding this clonotype: What it binds is not known.

cDNA carried unique molecular identifiers, and a universal primer site was added by template switching. Via MiXCR, TCRdb re-called the 5' RACE reads, giving one row per CDR3 protein. Of about 890,000 distinct CDR3 sequences in the sample, roughly an eighth were seen once. These data also featured in a second study, about yellow fever vaccine responses in identical twins. That paper notes: Twins' T cell vaccine responses reportedly looked partly convergent, partly personalized.

Sequenced sample: PBMCs. The sequence derives from a young woman in good health. The chain couples TRBV20-1 to TRBJ1-5; D is unresolved. The CDR3 DNA follows: TGCAGTGCTAGAGGCGTCGGGGTTGAAGGCAATCAGCCCCAGCATTTT. Residues: CSARGVGVEGNQPQHF.